This TCR beta chain was found in a study of early T cells in non-severe SARS-CoV-2 infection. This clonotype was observed many times. Germline CDR1 is KGHSH and CDR2 is LQKENI. This CDR3 has 14 amino acids. V gave up 5 bases and J gave up 2 bases, with 13 bases separating them. Each single cDNA molecule received a unique molecular identifier. TCRdb redid the calling of the 5' RACE reads with MiXCR, one entry per CDR3 protein. The repertoire holds some 91,000 distinct CDR3 sequences, about 11% seen once, with around 4.3% in the top ten. The TCR comes from an adult who was a healthcare worker with PCR-confirmed SARS-CoV-2 infection or an uninfected control (not recorded which). The chain couples TRBV18 to TRBJ2-7; TRBD1 is a possible D gene (5 bases). The input for sequencing was whole blood, taken at baseline. CDR3: CASSRGAGTYEQYF. In nucleotides, the CDR3 is TGTGCCAGCTCAAGGGGCGCAGGGACCTACGAGCAGTACTTC. The whole variable domain, filled in from reference TRBV18 and TRBJ2-7, reads NAGVMQNPRHLVRRRGQEARLRCSPMKGHSHVYWYRQLPEEGLKFMVYLQKENIIDESGMPKERFSAEFPKEGPSILRIQQVVRGDSAAYFCASSRGAGTYEQYFGPGTRLTVT.